The clone carrying this T cell receptor (beta chain) was counted a few times. Germline values: CDR1 SGHTA, CDR2 FQGTGA. With 5 bases clipped from V and 3 bases from J, the junction kept 4 bases outside the gene matches. This CDR3 spans 15 amino acids. This specimen comes from a study of T cells after yellow fever vaccination. TCRdb passed the 5' RACE reads through MiXCR, listing each CDR3 protein once. The profile shows 150,000 to 200,000 distinct CDR3 sequences, approximately 9.9% of them singletons. Sequencing was performed on CD8+ T cells sorted from PBMCs, taken 15 days after the yellow fever booster vaccination. V usage is TRBV7-3 and J usage is TRBJ2-3; 11 bases fit TRBD2. This clonotype originated in a man younger than 35 who received the YFV17D yellow fever vaccine. CDR3 DNA: TGTGCCAGCAGCATAGCGGGGGGGCCGACAGATACGCAGTATTTT. It specifies CASSIAGGPTDTQYF.